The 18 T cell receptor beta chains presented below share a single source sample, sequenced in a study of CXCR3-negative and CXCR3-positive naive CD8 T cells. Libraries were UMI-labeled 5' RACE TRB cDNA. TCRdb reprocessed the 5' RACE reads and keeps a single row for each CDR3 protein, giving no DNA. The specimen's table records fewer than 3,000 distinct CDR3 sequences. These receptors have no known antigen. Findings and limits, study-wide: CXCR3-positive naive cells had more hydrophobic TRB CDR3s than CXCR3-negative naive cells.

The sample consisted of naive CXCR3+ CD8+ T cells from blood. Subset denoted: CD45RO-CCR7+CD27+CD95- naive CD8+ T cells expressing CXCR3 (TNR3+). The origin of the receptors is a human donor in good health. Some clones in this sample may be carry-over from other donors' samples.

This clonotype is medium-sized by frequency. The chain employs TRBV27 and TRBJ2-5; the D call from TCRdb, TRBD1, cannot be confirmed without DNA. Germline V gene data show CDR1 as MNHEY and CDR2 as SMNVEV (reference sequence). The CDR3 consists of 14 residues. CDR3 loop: CASSYRGGGETQYF.

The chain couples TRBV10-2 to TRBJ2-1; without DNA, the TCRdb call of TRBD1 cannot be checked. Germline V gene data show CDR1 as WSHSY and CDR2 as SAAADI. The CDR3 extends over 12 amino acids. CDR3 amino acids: CASRDDRYEQFF.

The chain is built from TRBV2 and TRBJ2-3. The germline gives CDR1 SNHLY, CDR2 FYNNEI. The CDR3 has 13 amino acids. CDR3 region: CASLLESTDTQYF.

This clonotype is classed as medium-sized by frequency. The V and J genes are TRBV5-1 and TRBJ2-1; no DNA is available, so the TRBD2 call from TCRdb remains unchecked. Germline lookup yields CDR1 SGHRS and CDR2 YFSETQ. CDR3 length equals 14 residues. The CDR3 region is CASSSTGEYNEQFF.

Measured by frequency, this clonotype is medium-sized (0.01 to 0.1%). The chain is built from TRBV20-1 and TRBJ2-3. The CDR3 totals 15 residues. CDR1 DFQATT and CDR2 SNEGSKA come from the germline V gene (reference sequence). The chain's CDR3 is CSARSSSEGTDTQYF.

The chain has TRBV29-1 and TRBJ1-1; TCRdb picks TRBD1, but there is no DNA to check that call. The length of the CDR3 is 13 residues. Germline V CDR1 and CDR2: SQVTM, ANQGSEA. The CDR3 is CSVEGGAHTEAFF.

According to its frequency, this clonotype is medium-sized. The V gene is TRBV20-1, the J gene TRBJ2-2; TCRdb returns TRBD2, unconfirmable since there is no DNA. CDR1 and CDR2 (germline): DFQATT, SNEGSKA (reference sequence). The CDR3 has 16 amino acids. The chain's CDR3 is CSAPIDPSSNTGELFF.

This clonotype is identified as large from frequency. The chain's CDR3 is CASSPWDRSLGYGYTF. The chain uses TRBV27 and TRBJ1-2; the D gene TCRdb calls, TRBD1, cannot be checked with no DNA. The length of the CDR3 is 16 residues. Germline V gene sequence: CDR1 MNHEY, CDR2 SMNVEV (reference sequence).

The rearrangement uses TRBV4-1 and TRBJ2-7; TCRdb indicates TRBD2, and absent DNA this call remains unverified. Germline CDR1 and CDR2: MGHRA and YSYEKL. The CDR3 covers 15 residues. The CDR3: CASSQVSGGTYEQYF.

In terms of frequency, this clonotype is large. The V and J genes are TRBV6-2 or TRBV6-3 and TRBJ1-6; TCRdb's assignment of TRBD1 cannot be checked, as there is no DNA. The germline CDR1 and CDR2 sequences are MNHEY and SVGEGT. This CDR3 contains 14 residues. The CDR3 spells CASSSGQGWSPLHF.

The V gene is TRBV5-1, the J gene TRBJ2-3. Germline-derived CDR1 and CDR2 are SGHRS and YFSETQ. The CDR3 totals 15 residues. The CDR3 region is CASSLRGNAADTQYF.

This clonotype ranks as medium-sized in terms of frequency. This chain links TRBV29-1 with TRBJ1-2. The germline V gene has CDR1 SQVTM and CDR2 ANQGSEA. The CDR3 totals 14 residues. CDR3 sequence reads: CSVAEGLNRGGYTF.

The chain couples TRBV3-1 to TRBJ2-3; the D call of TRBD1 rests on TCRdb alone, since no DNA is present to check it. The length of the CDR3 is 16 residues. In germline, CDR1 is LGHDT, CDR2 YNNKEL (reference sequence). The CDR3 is CASSQVGDSLQPTQYF.

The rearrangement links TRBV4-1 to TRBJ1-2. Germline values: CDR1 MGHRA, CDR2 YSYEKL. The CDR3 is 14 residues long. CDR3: CASSPGGANYGYTF.

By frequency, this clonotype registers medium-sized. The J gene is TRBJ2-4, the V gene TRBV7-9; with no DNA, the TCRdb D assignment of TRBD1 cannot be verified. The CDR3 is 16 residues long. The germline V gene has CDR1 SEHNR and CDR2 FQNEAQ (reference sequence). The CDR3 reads CASSPGPTAAKNIQYF.

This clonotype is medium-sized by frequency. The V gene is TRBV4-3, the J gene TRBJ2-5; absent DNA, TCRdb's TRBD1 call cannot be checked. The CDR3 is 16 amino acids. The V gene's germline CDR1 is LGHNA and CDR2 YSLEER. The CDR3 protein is CASSPSGTGGQETQYF.

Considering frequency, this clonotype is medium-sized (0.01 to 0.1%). The CDR3 region is CASGLSTGAEQFF. This chain joins TRBV12-5 and TRBJ2-1; lacking DNA, the TRBD1 call made by TCRdb goes unchecked. The CDR3 sequence is 13 residues long. CDR1 and CDR2 (germline): LGHNT, FRNRAP.

CDR3 in amino acids: CASSLYSGAATGELFF. The rearrangement joins TRBV5-1 to TRBJ2-2; the TCRdb call, TRBD2, lacks DNA for checking. Germline V gene data show CDR1 as SGHRS and CDR2 as YFSETQ. This CDR3 spans 16 amino acids.